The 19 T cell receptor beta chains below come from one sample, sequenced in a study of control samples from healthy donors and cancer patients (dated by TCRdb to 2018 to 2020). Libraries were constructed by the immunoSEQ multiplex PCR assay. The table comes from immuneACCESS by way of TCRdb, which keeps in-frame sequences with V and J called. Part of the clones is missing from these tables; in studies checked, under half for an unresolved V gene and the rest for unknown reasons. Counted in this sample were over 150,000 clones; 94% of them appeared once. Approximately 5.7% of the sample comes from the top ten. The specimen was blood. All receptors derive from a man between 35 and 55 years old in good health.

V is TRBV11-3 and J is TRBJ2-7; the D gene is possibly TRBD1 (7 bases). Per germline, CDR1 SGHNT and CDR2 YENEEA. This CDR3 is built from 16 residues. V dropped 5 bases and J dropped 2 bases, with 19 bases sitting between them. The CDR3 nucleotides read TGTGCCAGCAGCCCCCCCCACAGGGGAGGACCCTACGAGCAGTACTTC. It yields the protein CASSPPHRGGPYEQYF.

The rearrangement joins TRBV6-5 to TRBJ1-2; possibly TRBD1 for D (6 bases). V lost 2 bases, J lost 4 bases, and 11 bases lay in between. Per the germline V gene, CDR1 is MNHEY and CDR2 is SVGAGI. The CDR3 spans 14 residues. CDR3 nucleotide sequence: TGTGCCAGCAGTTACGGGAGGACAGCCTATGGCTACACCTTC. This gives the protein CASSYGRTAYGYTF.

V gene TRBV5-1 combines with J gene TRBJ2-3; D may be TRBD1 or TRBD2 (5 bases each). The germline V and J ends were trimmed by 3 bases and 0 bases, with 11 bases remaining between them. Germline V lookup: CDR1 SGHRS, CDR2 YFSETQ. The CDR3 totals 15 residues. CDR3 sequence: CASSSGRSSTDTQYF. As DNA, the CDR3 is TGCGCCAGCAGCTCGGGGCGGAGTAGCACAGATACGCAGTATTTT.

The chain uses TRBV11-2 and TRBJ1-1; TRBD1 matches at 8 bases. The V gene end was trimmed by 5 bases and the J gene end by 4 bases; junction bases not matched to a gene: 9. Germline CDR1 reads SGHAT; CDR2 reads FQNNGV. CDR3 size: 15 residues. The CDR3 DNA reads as TGTGCCAGCAGCCACCCGGGACAGGCAGGCACTGAAGCTTTCTTT. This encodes CASSHPGQAGTEAFF.

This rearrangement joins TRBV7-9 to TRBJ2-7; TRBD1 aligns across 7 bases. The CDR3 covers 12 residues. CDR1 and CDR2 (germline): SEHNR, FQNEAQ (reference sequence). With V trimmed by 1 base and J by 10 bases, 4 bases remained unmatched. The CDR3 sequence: CASSLGGTVQYF. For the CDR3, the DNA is TGTGCCAGCAGCTTAGGGGGGACAGTTCAGTACTTC.

This chain's CDR3 is CASSYTGTGLNGELFF. The CDR3 nucleotides read TGTGCCAGCAGTTACACTGGGACGGGATTGAACGGGGAGCTGTTTTTT. This chain joins TRBV6-5 and TRBJ2-2; D may be TRBD1 or TRBD2 (5 bases each). The CDR3 contains 16 residues. Germline CDR1 and CDR2: MNHEY and SVGAGI. V was trimmed by 2 bases and J by 7 bases, leaving 17 bases between them.

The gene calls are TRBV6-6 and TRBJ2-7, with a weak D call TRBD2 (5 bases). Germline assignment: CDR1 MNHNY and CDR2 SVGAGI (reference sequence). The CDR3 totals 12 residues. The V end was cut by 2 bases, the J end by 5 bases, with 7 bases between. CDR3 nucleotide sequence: TGTGCCAGCAGTTACACCGGGAACGAGCAGTACTTC. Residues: CASSYTGNEQYF.

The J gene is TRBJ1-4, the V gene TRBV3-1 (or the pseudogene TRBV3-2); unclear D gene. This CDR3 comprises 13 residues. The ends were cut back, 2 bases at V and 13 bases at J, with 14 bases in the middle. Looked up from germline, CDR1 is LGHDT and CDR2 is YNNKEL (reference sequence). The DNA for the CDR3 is TGTGCCAGCAGCCAAAAAAACACCGGGAGACTGTTTTTT. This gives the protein CASSQKNTGRLFF.

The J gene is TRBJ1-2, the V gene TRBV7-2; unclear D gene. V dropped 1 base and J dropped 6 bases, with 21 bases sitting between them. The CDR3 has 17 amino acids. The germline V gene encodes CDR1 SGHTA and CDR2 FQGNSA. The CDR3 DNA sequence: TGTGCCAGCAGCTTAGGTCTTCCCCCGACAAATCGAGATGGCTACACCTTC. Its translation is CASSLGLPPTNRDGYTF.

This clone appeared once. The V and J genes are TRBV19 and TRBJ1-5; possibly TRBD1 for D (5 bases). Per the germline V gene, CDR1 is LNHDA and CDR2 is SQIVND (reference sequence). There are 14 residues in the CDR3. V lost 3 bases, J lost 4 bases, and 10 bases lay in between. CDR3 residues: CASSIGTGNQPQHF. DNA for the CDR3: TGTGCCAGTAGTATCGGTACAGGAAATCAGCCCCAGCATTTT.

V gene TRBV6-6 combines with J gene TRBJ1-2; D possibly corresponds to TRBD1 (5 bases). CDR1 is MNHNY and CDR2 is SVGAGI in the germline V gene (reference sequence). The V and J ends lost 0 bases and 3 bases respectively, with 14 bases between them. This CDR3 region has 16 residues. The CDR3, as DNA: TGTGCCAGCAGTTACTCCGACCTACCGGGGGACTATGGCTACACCTTC. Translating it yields CASSYSDLPGDYGYTF.

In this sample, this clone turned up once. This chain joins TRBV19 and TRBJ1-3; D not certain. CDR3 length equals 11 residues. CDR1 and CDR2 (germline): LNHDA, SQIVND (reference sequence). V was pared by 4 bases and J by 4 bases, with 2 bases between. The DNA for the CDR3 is TGTGCCAGTAGTAACGGAAACACCATATATTTT. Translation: CASSNGNTIYF. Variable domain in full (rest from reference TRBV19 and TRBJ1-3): DGGITQSPKYLFRKEGQNVTLSCEQNLNHDAMYWYRQDPGQGLRLIYYSQIVNDFQKGDIAEGYSVSREKKESFPLTVTSAQKNPTAFYLCASSNGNTIYFGEGSWLTVV.

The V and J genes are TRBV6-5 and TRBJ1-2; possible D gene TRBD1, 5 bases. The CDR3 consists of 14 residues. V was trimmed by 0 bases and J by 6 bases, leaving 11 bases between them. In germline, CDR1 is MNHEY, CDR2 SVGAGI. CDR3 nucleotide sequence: TGTGCCAGCAGTTACTCTACAGGTGGTAATGGCTACACCTTC. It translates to CASSYSTGGNGYTF.

CDR3: CASSPQIFGLTEAFF. CDR3 in DNA: TGTGCCAGCAGTCCCCAGATCTTCGGACTAACTGAAGCTTTCTTT. V and J are TRBV6-2 or TRBV6-3 and TRBJ1-1; no firm D call. Germline assignment: CDR1 MNHEY and CDR2 SVGEGT. The CDR3 sequence is 15 residues long. Trimming took 5 bases from V and 5 from J, leaving 18 bases between them.

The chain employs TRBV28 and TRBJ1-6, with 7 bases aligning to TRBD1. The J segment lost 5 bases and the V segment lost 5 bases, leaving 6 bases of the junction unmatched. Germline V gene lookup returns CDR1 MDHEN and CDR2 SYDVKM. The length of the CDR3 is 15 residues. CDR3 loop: CASSTQGGNNSPLHF. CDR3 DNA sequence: TGTGCCAGCAGTACCCAGGGGGGGAATAATTCACCCCTCCACTTT.

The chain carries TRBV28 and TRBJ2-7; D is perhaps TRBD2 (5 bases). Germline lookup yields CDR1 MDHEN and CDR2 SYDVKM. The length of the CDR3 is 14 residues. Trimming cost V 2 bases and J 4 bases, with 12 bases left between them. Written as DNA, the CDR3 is TGTGCCAGCAGTTTAGATGGGCGAGGGTACGAGCAGTACTTC. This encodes CASSLDGRGYEQYF.

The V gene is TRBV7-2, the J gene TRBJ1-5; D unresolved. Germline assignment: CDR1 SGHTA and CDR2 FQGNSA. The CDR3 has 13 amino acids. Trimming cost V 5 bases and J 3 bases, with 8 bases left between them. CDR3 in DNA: TGTGCCAGCAGCCGGACTTACAATCAGCCCCAGCATTTT. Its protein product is CASSRTYNQPQHF. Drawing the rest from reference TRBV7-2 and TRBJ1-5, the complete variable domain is GAGVSQSPSNKVTEKGKDVELRCDPISGHTALYWYRQSLGQGLEFLIYFQGNSAPDKSGLPSDRFSAERTGGSVSTLTIQRTQQEDSAVYLCASSRTYNQPQHFGDGTRLSIL.

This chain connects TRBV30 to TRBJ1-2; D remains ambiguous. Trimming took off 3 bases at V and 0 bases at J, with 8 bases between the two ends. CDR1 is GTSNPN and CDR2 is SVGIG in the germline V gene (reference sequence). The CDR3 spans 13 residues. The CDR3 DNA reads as TGTGCCTGGAGCCCAGGCCCTAACTATGGCTACACCTTC. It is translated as CAWSPGPNYGYTF.

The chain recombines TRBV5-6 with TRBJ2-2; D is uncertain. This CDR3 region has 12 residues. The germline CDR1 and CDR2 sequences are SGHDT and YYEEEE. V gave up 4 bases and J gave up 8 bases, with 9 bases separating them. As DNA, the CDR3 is TGTGCCAGCAGCGTTTGGTTTGGGGAGCTGTTTTTT. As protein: CASSVWFGELFF. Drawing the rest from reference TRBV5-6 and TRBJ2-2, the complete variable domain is DAGVTQSPTHLIKTRGQQVTLRCSPKSGHDTVSWYQQALGQGPQFIFQYYEEEERQRGNFPDRFSGHQFPNYSSELNVNALLLGDSALYLCASSVWFGELFFGEGSRLTVL.